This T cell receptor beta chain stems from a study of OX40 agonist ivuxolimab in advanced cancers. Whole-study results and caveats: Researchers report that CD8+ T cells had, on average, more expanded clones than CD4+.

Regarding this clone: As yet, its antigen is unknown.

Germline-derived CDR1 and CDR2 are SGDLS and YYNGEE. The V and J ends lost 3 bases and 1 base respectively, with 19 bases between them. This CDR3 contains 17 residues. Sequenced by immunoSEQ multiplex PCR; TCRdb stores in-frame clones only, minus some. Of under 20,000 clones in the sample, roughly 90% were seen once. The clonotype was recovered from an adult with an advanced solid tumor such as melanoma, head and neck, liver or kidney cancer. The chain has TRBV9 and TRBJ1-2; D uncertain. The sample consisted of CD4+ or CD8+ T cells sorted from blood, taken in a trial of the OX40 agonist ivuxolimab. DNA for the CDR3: TGTGCCAGCAGCGCCCGGGAGATTCCTACTATTAACTATGGCTACACCTTC. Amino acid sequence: CASSAREIPTINYGYTF. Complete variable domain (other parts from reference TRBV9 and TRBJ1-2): DSGVTQTPKHLITATGQRVTLRCSPRSGDLSVYWYQQSLDQGLQFLIQYYNGEERAKGNILERFSAQQFPDLHSELNLSSLELGDSALYFCASSAREIPTINYGYTFGSGTRLTVV.